This T cell receptor beta chain came from a study of a mutant IDH1 vaccine in newly diagnosed glioma. The time point is: week 35, safety follow-up. Vaccine doses each comprised 300 ug of mutant IDH1 20-mer peptide, with topical imiquimod. In regard to this clone: Its antigen is not known.

This CDR3 comprises 16 residues. V lost 4 bases to trimming and J lost 2 bases, with 17 bases between them. In germline, CDR1 is MNHNY, CDR2 SVGAGI (reference sequence). Sequenced by immunoSEQ multiplex PCR; TCRdb stores in-frame clones only, minus some. The repertoire includes about 68,000 clones, approximately 84% of them detected once, and more than 10% sits in the top ten. This TCR was recovered from a man between 18 and 35 years old with glioma. The source was PBMCs, collected from a glioma patient whose treatment included an IDH1 peptide vaccine. This chain links TRBV6-6 with TRBJ1-2; a possible D gene is TRBD1 (5 bases). This CDR3 is CASSLAPTDRNYGYTF. The CDR3 coding sequence is TGTGCCAGCAGTTTAGCCCCGACAGACCGGAACTATGGCTACACCTTC.